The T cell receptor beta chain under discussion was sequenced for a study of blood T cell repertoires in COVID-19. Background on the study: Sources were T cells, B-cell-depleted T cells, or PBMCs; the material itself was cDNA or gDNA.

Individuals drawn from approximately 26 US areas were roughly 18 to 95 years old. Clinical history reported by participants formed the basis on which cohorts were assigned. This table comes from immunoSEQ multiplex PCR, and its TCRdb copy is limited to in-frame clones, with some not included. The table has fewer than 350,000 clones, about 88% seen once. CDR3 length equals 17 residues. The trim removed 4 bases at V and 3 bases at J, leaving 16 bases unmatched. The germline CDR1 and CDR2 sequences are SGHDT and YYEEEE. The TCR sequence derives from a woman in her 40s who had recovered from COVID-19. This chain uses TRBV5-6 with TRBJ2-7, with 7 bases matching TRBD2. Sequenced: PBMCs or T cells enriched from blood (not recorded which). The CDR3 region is CASSPLGAISGHYEQYF. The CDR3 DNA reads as TGTGCCAGCAGCCCGTTAGGAGCGATTAGCGGGCACTACGAGCAGTACTTC.